The clone carrying this TCR gamma chain showed up just a few times. This entry belongs to a study of gamma-delta chains in newborns, infants, children. TCRdb applied CATT to the reads for clone calling. The sample yields 3,500 to 4,000 gamma-chain clones, about 63% seen once. CDR3 length equals 11 residues. V was clipped by 10 bases and J by 3 bases; unmatched bases: 6. Germline assignment: CDR1 EGSTGY and CDR2 YDSYTSSV. The receptor comes from a child who was a newborn, infant or young child, either healthy, febrile or measles-vaccinated (not recorded which). The chain recombines TRGV4 with TRGJ1 or TRGJ2. TCRdb does not report a J gene; here it was assigned by matching the DNA to germline references. The sequenced sample consisted of blood. In DNA form, the CDR3 reads TGTGCCACTGGCCCTTATTATAAGAAACTCTTT. Translated: CATGPYYKKLF.